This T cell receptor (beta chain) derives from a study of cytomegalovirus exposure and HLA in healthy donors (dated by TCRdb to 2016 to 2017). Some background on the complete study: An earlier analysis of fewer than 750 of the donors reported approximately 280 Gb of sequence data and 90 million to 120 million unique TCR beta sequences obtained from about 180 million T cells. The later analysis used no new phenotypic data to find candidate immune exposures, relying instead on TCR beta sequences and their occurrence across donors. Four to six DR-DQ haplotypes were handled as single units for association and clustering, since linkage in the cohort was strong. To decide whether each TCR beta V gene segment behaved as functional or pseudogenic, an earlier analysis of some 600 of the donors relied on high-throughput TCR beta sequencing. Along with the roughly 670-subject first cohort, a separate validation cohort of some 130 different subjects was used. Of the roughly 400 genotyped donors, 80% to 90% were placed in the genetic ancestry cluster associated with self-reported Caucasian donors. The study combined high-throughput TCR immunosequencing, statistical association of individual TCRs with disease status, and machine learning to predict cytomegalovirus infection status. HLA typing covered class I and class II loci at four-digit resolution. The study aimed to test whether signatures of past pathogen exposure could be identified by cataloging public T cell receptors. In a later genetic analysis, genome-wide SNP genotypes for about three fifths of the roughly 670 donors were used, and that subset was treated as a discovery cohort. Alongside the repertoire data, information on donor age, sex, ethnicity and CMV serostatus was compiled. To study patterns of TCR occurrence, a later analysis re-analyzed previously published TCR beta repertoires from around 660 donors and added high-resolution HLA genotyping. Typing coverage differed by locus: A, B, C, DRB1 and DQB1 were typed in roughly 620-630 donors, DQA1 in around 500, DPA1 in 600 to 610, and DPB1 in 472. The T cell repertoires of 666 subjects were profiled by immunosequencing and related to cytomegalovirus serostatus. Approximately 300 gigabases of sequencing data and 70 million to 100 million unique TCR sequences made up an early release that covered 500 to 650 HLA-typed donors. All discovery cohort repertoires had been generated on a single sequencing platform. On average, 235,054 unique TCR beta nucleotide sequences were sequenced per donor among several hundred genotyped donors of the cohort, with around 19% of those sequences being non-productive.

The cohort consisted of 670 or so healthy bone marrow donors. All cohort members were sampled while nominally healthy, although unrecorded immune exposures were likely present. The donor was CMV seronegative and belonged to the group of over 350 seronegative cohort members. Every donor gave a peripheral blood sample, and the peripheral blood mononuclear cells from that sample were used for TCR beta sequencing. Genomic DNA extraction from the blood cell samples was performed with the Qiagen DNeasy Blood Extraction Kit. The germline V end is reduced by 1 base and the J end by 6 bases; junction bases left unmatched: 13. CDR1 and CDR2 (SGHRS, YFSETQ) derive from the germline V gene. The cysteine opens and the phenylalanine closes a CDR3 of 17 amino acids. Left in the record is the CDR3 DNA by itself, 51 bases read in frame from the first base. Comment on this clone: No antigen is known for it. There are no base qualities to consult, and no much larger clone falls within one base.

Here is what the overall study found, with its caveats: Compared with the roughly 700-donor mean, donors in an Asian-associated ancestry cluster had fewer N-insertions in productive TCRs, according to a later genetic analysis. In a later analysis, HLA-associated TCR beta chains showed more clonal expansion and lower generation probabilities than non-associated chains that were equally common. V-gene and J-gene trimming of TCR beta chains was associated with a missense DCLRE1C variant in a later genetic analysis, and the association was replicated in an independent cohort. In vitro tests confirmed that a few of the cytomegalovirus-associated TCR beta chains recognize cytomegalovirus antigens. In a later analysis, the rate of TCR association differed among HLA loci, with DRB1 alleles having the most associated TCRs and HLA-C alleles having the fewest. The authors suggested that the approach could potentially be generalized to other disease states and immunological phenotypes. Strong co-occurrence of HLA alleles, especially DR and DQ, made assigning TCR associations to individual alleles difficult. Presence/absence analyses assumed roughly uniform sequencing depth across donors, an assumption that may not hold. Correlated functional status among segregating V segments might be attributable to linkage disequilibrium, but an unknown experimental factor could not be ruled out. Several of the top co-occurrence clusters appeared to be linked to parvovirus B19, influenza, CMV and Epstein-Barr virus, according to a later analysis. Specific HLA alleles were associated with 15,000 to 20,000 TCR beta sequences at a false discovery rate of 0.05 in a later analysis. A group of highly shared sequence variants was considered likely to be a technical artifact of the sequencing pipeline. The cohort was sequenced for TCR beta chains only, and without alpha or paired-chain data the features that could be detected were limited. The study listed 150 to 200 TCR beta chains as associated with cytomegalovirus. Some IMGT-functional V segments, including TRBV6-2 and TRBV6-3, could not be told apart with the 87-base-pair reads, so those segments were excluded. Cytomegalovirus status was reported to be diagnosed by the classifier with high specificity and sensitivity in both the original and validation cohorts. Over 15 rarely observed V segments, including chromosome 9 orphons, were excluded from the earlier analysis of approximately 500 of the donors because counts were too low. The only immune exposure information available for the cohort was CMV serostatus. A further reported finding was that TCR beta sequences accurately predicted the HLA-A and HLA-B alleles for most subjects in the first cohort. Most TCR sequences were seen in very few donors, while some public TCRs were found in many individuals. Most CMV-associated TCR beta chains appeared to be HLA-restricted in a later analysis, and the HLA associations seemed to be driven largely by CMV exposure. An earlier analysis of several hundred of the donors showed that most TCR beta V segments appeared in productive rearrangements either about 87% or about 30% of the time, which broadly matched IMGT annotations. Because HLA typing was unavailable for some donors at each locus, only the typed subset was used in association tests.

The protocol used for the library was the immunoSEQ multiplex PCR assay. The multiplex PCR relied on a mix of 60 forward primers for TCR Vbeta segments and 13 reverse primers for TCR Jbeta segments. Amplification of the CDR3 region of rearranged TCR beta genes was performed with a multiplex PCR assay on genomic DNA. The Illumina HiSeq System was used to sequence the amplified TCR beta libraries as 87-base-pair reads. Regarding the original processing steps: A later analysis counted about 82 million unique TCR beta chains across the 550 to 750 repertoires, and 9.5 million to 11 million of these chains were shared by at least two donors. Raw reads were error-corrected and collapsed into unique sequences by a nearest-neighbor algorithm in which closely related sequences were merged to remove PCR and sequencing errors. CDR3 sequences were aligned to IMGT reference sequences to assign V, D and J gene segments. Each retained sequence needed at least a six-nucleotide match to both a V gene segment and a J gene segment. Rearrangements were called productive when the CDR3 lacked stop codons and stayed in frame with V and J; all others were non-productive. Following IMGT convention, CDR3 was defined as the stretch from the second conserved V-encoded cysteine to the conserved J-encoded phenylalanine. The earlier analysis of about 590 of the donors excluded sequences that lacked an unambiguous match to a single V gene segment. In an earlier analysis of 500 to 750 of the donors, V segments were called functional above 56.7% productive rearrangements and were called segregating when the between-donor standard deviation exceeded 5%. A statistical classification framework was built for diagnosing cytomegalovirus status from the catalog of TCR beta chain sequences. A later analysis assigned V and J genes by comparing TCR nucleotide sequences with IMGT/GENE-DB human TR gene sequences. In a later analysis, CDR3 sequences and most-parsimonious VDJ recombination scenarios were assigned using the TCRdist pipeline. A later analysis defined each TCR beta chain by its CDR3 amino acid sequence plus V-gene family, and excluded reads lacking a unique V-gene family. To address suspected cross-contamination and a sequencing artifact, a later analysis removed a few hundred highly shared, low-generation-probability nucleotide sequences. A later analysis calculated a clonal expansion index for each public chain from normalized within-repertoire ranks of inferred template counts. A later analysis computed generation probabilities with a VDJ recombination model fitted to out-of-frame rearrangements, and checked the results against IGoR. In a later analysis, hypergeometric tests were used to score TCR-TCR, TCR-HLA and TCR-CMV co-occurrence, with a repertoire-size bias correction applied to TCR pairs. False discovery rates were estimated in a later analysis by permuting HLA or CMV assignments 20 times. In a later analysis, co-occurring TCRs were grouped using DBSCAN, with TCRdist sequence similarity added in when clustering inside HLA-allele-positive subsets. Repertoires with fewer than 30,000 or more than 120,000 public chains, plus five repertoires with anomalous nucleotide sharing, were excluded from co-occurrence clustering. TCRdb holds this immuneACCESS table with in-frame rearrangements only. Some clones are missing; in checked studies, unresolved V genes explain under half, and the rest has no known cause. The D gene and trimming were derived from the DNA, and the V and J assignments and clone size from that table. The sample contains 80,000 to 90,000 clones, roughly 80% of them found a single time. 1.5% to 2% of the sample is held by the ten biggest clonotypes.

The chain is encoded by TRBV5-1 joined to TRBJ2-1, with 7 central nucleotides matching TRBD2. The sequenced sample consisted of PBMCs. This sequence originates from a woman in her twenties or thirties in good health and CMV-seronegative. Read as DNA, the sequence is TGCGCCAGCAGCTTGAGGGCTAGCGGAAGCGGGATCAATGAGCAGTTCTTC. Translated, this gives CASSLRASGSGINEQFF.